Sequencing of this TCR beta chain was carried out in a study of post-analysis software for immune sequencing data. Overall study context: Disease courses included relapsing-remitting, secondary progressive and progressive-relapsing multiple sclerosis. Findings and caveats of the study: There were a handful of TRBV segments more frequent in patients than controls, and TRBV5-6, TRBV5-1 and TRBV20-1 were among them.

The library was made from cDNA and included unique molecular identifiers. TCRdb called the PCR reads again in MiXCR, with one record for every CDR3 protein. Here the sample spans about 680,000 distinct CDR3 sequences, roughly three fifths being singletons. As regards this clonotype: Its specificity is unknown.

Germline-derived CDR1 and CDR2 are SGHTA and FQGTGA. The CDR3 totals 17 residues. Trimming took 5 bases from V and 0 from J, leaving 17 bases between them. The receptor was derived from a girl aged 2 to 10 with multiple sclerosis. The rearrangement uses TRBV7-3 and TRBJ1-5; D unclear. The sample comprised blood. The CDR3 region is CASSPRPTLYSNQPQHF. Written as DNA, the CDR3 is TGTGCCAGCAGCCCAAGGCCGACACTATATAGCAATCAGCCCCAGCATTTT.